This T cell receptor (beta chain) was found in a study of spatial heterogeneity in lung cancer. Findings of the study overall: In tumors, expanded intratumoral alpha and beta TCR counts tracked mutation counts. Ubiquitous expanded TCR counts tracked ubiquitous nonsynonymous mutations; regional expanded TCR counts tracked regional nonsynonymous mutations.

CDR1 and CDR2 from the germline V gene are SEHNR and FQNEAQ (reference sequence). This CDR3 is built from 12 residues. V gave up 2 bases and J gave up 5 bases, with 6 bases separating them. MiXCR, applied by TCRdb to the 5' RACE reads, yields one record per CDR3 protein. Among 4,200 or so distinct CDR3 sequences, approximately 11% were seen once, and the ten largest hold less than 70%. Time point of the sample: sample taken at primary tumor resection. Untreated early-stage non-small cell lung cancer patients, 65 to 90 in total, were the donors. This clonotype qualifies as medium-sized. What it binds is not known.

The sequence was obtained from a male donor with early-stage non-small cell lung cancer. The V gene is TRBV7-9, the J gene TRBJ1-2; D uncertain. Sample: lung tumor tissue, taken at surgery. CDR3 nucleotide sequence: TGTGCCAGCAGCTTACAAGAGTATGGCTACACCTTC. It yields the protein CASSLQEYGYTF.